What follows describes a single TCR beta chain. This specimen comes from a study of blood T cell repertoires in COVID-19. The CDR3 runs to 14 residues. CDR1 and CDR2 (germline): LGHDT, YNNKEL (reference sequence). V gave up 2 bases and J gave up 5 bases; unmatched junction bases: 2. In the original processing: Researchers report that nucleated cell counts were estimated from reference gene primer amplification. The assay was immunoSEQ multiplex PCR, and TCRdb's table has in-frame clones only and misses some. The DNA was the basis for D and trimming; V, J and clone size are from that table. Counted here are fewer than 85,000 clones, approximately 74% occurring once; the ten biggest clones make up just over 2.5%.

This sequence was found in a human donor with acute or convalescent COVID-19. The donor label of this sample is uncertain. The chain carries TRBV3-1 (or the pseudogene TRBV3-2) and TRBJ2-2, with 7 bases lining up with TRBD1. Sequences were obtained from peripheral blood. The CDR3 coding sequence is TGTGCCAGCAGCCAAAAGGGGGCAACCGGGGAGCTGTTTTTT. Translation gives CASSQKGATGELFF.